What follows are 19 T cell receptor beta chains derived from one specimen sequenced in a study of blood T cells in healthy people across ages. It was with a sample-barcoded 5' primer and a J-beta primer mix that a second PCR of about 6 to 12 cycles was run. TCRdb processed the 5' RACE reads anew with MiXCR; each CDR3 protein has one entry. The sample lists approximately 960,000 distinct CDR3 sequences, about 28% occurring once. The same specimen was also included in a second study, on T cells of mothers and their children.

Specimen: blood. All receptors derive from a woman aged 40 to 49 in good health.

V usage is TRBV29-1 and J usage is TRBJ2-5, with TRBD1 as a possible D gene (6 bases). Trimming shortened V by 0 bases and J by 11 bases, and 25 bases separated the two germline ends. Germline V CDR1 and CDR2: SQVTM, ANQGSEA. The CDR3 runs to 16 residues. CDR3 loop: CSVEDHGGRAYNEQYF. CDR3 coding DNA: TGCAGCGTTGAAGATCATGGGGGCAGGGCCTACAATGAGCAGTACTTC.

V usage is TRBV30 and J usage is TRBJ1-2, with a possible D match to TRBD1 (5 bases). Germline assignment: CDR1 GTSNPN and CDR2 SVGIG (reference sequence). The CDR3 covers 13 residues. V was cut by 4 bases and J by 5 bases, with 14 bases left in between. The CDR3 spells CAWKGLQLYGYTF. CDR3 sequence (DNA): TGTGCCTGGAAGGGACTGCAACTATATGGCTACACCTTC.

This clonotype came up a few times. DNA of the CDR3: TGTGCCAGCAGTGACCCTTCTGAGGGGGCCGGCAATCAGCCCCAGCATTTT. As protein: CASSDPSEGAGNQPQHF. The J gene is TRBJ1-5, the V gene TRBV2, with 7 positions matching TRBD1. This CDR3 has 17 residues. Germline CDR1 SNHLY, CDR2 FYNNEI. The J segment lost 2 bases and the V segment lost 3 bases, leaving 10 bases of the junction unmatched.

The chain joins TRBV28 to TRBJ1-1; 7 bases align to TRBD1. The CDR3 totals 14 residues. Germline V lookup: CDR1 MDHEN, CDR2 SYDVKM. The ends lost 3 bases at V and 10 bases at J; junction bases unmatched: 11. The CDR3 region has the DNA TGTGCCAGCAGTTTCCGAGACAGGGCTAGTGGAGCTTTCTTT. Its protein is CASSFRDRASGAFF.

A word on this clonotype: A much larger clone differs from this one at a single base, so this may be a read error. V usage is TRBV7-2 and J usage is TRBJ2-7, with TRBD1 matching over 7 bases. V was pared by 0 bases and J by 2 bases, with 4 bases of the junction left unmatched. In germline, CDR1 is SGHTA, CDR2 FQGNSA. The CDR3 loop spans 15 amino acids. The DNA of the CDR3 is TGTGCCAGCAGCTTAGCGCAGGGGGAAGCCTACGAGCAGTACTTC. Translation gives CASSLAQGEAYEQYF.

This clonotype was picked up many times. Here the CDR3 DNA reads TGTGCCAGCAGCGGAAAGTCCGGGGGAAAAGAGACCCAGTACTTC. Protein product: CASSGKSGGKETQYF. V is TRBV9 and J is TRBJ2-5; D may be TRBD2 (6 bases). The CDR3 covers 15 residues. The V end was cut by 3 bases, the J end by 3 bases, with 15 bases between. Germline V gene data show CDR1 as SGDLS and CDR2 as YYNGEE.

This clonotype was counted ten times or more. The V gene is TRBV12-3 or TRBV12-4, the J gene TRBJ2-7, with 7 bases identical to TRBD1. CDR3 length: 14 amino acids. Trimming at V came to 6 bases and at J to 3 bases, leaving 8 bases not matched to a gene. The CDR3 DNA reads TGTGCCAGCAGGTCAACGGGACAGTTCTACGAGCAGTACTTC. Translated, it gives CASRSTGQFYEQYF.

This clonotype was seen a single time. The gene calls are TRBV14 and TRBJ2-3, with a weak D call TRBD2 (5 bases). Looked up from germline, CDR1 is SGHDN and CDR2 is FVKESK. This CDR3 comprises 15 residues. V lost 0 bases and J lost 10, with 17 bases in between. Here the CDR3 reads CASSQEPLRGTAQYF. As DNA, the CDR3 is TGTGCCAGCAGCCAAGAGCCCCTCCGGGGAACTGCGCAGTATTTT. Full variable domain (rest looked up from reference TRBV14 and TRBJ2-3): EAGVTQFPSHSVIEKGQTVTLRCDPISGHDNLYWYRRVMGKEIKFLLHFVKESKQDESGMPNNRFLAERTGGTYSTLKVQPAELEDSGVYFCASSQEPLRGTAQYFGPGTRLTVL.

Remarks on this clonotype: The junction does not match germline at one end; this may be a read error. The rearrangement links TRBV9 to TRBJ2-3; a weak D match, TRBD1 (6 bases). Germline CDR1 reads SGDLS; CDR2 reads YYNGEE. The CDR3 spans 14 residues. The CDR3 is CASGVRTDTDTQYF. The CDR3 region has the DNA TGTGCCAGCGGCGTACGGACAGACACAGATACGCAGTATTTT.

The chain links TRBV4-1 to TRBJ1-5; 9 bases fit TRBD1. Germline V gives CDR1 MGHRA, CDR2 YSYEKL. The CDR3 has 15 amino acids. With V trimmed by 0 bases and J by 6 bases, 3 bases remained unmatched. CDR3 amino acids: CASSQDGTGFQPQHF. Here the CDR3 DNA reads TGCGCCAGCAGCCAAGACGGGACAGGGTTTCAGCCCCAGCATTTT.

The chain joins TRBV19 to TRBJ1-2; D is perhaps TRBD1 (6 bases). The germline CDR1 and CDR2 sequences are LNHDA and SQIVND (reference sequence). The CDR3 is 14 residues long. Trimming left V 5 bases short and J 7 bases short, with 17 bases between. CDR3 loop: CASSGHRDIGGYTF. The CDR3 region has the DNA TGTGCCAGTAGTGGGCACAGGGACATCGGTGGCTACACCTTC.

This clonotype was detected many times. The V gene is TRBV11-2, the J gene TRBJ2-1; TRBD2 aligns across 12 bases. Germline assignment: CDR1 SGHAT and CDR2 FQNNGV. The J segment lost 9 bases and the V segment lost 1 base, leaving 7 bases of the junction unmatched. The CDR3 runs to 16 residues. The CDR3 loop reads CASSLVLAGGSAEQFF. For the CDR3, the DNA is TGTGCCAGCAGCTTAGTACTAGCGGGGGGCTCAGCTGAGCAGTTCTTC.

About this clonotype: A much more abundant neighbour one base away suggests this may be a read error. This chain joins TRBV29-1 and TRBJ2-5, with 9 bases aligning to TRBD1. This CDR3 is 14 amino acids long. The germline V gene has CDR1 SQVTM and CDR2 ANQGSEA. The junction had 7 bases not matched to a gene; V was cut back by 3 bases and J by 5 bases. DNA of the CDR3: TGCAGCGTTGATTGGGGACAGGGATGGGAGACCCAGTACTTC. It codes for CSVDWGQGWETQYF.

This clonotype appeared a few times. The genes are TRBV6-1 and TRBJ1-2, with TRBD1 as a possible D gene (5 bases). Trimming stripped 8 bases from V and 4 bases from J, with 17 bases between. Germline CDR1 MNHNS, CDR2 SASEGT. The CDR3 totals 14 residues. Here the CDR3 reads CASATGTPAYGYTF. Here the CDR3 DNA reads TGTGCCAGCGCTACCGGGACTCCGGCCTATGGCTACACCTTC.

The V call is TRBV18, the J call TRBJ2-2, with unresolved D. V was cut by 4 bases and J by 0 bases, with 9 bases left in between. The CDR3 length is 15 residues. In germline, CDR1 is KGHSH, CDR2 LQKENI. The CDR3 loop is CASSQGPTNTGELFF. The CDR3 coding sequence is TGTGCCAGCTCACAAGGGCCGACGAACACCGGGGAGCTGTTTTTT.

CDR3 DNA: TGTGCCATCCGGGACAGGGTGAACACCGGGGAGCTGTTTTTT. This sequence encodes CAIRDRVNTGELFF. The chain is built from TRBV10-3 and TRBJ2-2; TRBD1 aligns across 9 bases. Germline trimming cut 8 bases from V and 1 base from J; bases unmatched to any gene: 2. Germline V CDR1 and CDR2: ENHRY, SYGVKD. This CDR3 comprises 14 residues.

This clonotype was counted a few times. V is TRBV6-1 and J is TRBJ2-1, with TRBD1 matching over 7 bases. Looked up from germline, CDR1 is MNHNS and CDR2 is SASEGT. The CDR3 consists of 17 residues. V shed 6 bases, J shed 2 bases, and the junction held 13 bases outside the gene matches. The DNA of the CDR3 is TGTGCCAGCAGGAAGAGAACAGGGGATAGTCCCTACAATGAGCAGTTCTTC. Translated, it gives CASRKRTGDSPYNEQFF.

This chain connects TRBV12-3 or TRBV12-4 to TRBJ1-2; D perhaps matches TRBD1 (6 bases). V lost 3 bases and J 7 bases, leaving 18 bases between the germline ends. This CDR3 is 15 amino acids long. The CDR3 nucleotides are TGTGCCAGCAGTTTGAGGACAGCCGGGGGCTCTGGCTACACCTTC. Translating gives CASSLRTAGGSGYTF.

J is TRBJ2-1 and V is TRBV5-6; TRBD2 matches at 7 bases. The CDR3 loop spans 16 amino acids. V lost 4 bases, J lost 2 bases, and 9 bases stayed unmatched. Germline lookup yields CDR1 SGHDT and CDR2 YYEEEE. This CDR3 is CASSLGGITTYNEQFF. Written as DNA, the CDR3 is TGTGCCAGCAGCCTCGGGGGGATAACCACCTACAATGAGCAGTTCTTC. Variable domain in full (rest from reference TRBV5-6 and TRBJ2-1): DAGVTQSPTHLIKTRGQQVTLRCSPKSGHDTVSWYQQALGQGPQFIFQYYEEEERQRGNFPDRFSGHQFPNYSSELNVNALLLGDSALYLCASSLGGITTYNEQFFGPGTRLTVL.